This TCR beta chain was obtained from a study of shared clonotypes between healthy human individuals. Study conclusions and caveats: Sampling included only blood; tissue repertoires likely differ. Naive CD4 clonotypes were shared across several donors at roughly 5.3%. All-four-donor shared clonotypes had higher generation probabilities than non-shared clonotypes did.

This CDR3 has 17 residues. Trimming took 3 bases from V and 3 from J; bases not matched to a gene: 11. The germline gives CDR1 SGDLS, CDR2 YYNGEE. CD45RO-negative, CCR7-positively selected cells formed the naive CD8 fraction, excluding terminally differentiated effector memory CD45RA+ cells. Profiling relied on immunoSEQ multiplex PCR, and the TCRdb table lists in-frame clones only, not all of them. The sample lists hundreds of thousands of clones; more than 95% were seen once. In regard to this clone: Its antigen remains unknown.

The sequencing input was naive CD8+ T cells sorted from blood. The receptor comes from a man aged 30 to 39 in good health. V is TRBV9 and J is TRBJ2-1, with TRBD2 identical over 8 bases. The CDR3 loop reads CASSATIRREVYNEQFF. In nucleotides, the CDR3 is TGTGCCAGCAGCGCTACCATTAGGCGGGAGGTCTACAATGAGCAGTTCTTC.